The sequence of this TCR beta chain was determined in a study of T-cell memory formation after mild COVID-19. The V gene lost 2 bases and the J gene lost 2 bases, with 2 bases spanning the gap. The CDR3 extends over 12 amino acids. Germline V gene sequence: CDR1 MNHEY, CDR2 SVGEGT. Study results and caveats: Some clones that responded turned up in pre-infection memory, which suggests that cross-reactive memory joined in.

TCRdb redid the calling of the 5' RACE reads with MiXCR, one entry per CDR3 protein. This repertoire shows around 200,000 distinct CDR3 sequences, around 27% found once; its top ten account for about an eighth. At least ten counts were recorded for this clonotype. Its antigen remains unidentified. This receptor was obtained from an adult woman who had mild COVID-19 (a few samples of this study predate the infection). Cell type and time point are not known. J is TRBJ2-3 and V is TRBV6-2 or TRBV6-3; D is unresolved. Sequenced input: PBMCs or a T cell subset sorted from them (not recorded which). In DNA form, the CDR3 reads TGTGCCAGCAGTTACACCACAGATACGCAGTATTTT. Protein: CASSYTTDTQYF.